The TCR beta chain described here comes from a study of cytomegalovirus exposure and HLA in healthy donors. As for the study in general: Of the donors genotyped, some 400 in all, about 80% fell in the Caucasian-associated ancestry cluster. Study observations and caveats: In a later analysis, HLA-associated TCR beta chains were more clonally expanded than equally common others. Testing in vitro showed a few CMV-associated chains specific for CMV antigens. Most TCR beta V segments were productive about 87% or about 30% of the time in an earlier analysis.

13 Jbeta primers and 60 Vbeta primers were used for the PCR. Only in-frame clones appear in the TCRdb table, and some are missing; sequencing was by immunoSEQ multiplex PCR. This table has about 140,000 clones, 55% to 80% appearing once. A note on this clone: The antigen remains undetermined.

The trim removed 5 bases at V and 4 bases at J, leaving 13 bases unmatched. The CDR3 consists of 17 residues. Germline CDR1 and CDR2: MNHEY and SMNVEV (reference sequence). Material for sequencing was PBMCs. This receptor was identified in a woman aged 40-49 years in good health and CMV-seronegative. The chain carries TRBV27 and TRBJ1-2, with 10 bases identical to TRBD1. CDR3 residues: CASSHEGGGQGTYGYTF. The CDR3, as DNA: TGTGCCAGCAGTCACGAAGGGGGGGGACAGGGGACCTATGGCTACACCTTC.